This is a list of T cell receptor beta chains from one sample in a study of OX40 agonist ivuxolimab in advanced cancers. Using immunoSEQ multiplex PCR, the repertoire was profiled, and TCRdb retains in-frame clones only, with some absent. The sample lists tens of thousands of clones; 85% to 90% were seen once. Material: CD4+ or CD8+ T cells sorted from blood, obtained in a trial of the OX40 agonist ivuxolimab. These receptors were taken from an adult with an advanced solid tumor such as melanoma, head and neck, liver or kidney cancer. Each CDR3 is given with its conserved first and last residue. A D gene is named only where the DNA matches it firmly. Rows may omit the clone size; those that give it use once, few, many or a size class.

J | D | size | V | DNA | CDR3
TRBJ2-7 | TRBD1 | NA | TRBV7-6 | TGTGCCAGCAGCTTAGGACAGGGGGCAGCCTACGAGCAGTACTTC | CASSLGQGAAYEQYF
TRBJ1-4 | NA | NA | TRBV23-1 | TGCGCCAGCACCTTACCAGCGGGAGAAGAAAAACTGTTTTTT | CASTLPAGEEKLFF
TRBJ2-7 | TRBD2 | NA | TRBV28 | TGTGCCAGCAGTTTCCCTAGCGGGACCTACGAGCAGTACTTC | CASSFPSGTYEQYF
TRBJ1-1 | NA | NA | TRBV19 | TGTGCCAGTAGTAGGGGACACCTGAACACTGAAGCTTTCTTT | CASSRGHLNTEAFF
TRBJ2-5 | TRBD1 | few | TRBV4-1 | TGCGCCAGCAGCCGGACAGGGATCCAAGAGACCCAGTACTTC | CASSRTGIQETQYF
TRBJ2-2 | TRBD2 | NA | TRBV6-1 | TGTGCCTCCCGGACTAGCGGGTACACCGGGGAGCTGTTTTTT | CASRTSGYTGELFF
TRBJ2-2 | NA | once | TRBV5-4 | TGTGCCAGCAGCTTTGAGGGAGCCGGGGAGCTGTTTTTT | CASSFEGAGELFF
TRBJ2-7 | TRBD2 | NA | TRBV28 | TGTGCCAGCAGTTACCGACCGGGACTGCGGGGGGGGGAGCAGTACTTC | CASSYRPGLRGGEQYF
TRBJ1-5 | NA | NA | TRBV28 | TGTGCCAGCAGCGCGGGGGAAAGGTCCGGCAATCAGCCCCAGCATTTT | CASSAGERSGNQPQHF
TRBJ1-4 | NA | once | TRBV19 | TGTGCCAGTAGTACAGCAGGTTTCCTTGCAACTAATGAAAAACTGTTTTTT | CASSTAGFLATNEKLFF
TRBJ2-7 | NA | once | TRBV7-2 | TGTGCCAGCAGCTTCCAGTCGGCAGCCGATTACGAGCAGTACTTC | CASSFQSAADYEQYF
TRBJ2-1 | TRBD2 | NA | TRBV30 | TGTGCCTGGAGTGAAGGAGTAGCGGGAGGGAATGAGCAGTTCTTC | CAWSEGVAGGNEQFF
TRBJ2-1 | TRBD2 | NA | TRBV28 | TGTGCCAGCAGTAAACAGCCGGGACTAGCGGGAGTACGAGAGCAGTTCTTC | CASSKQPGLAGVREQFF
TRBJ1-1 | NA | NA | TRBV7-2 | TGTGCCAGCAGCCTAAGTAGGGGGTGGAACACTGAAGCTTTCTTT | CASSLSRGWNTEAFF
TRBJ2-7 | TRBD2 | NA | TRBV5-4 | TGTGCCAGCCGTCTAGCGGGAGCACTCTACGAGCAGTACTTC | CASRLAGALYEQYF
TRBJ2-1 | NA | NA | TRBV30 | TGTGCCTGGGCACCGAGCTCCTACAATGAGCAGTTCTTC | CAWAPSSYNEQFF
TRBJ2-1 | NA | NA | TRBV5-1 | TGCGCCAGCAGTGTTGCTGGTGAGCAGTTCTTC | CASSVAGEQFF
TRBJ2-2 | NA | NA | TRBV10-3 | TGTGCCATCAGTGACTACGCTGGACCGAAAGATACCGGGGAGCTGTTTTTT | CAISDYAGPKDTGELFF
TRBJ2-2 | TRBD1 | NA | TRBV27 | TGTGCCAGCAGTTCATACGGGACAGGGAGAACCGGGGAGCTGTTTTTT | CASSSYGTGRTGELFF
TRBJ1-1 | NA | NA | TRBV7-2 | TGTGCCAGCAGCTTCAGTACAGCGAACACTGAAGCTTTCTTT | CASSFSTANTEAFF
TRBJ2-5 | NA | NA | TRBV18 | TGTGCCAGCTCAATAAGACAGGAAGAGACCCAGTACTTC | CASSIRQEETQYF
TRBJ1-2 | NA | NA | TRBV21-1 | TGTGCCAGCAGTCAAAAGGGGTGGTCTGGAGACCCTAACTATGGCTACACCTTC | CASSQKGWSGDPNYGYTF
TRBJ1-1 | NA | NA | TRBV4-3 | TGCGCCAGCAGCCAAGAAGAGAACACTGAAGCTTTCTTT | CASSQEENTEAFF